This TCR beta chain was observed in a study of T cell repertoires in cytomegalovirus infection. TCRdb itself ran the reads through MiXCR, one entry per CDR3 protein. The sample yields fewer than 650,000 distinct CDR3 sequences, about 39% seen once. A note on this clonotype: Its target is not known.

This clonotype was obtained from a human donor in good health (CMV status not recorded). Some clones in this sample may be carry-over from other donors' samples. This material consisted of cultured PBMCs, taken from culture after CMV antigen stimulation.

CDR3 sequence (DNA): TGTGCCAGCAGTGTCCTAGCGGGAGATCTGGATACGCAGTATTTT. Translated: CASSVLAGDLDTQYF. The V and J genes are TRBV2 and TRBJ2-3; the match to TRBD2 covers 10 bases. This CDR3 spans 15 amino acids. Trimming cost V 4 bases and J 6 bases; bases outside gene matches: 7. The V gene's germline CDR1 is SNHLY and CDR2 FYNNEI.